Presented here are 9 T cell receptor beta chains from one specimen sequenced in a study of T cell responses to AZD1222 COVID-19 vaccine. Libraries were prepared by immunoSEQ multiplex PCR; TCRdb keeps only in-frame clonotypes and omits some of them. The sample shows roughly 120,000 clones, 88% of them seen only once. The source was peripheral blood, collected 28 days after the second AZD1222 dose. These TCRs come from an adult who received the AZD1222 COVID-19 vaccine.

J is TRBJ2-5 and V is TRBV11-2; D may be TRBD1 (5 bases). Per germline, CDR1 SGHAT and CDR2 FQNNGV. Trimming stripped 5 bases from V and 6 bases from J, with 22 bases between. The CDR3 spans 16 residues. CDR3 sequence reads: CASSPIGGALAKTQYF. CDR3 bases: TGTGCCAGCAGCCCCATCGGTGGGGCATTGGCAAAGACCCAGTACTTC.

The chain joins TRBV9 to TRBJ2-7, with D perhaps matching TRBD1 (6 bases). The CDR3 spans 14 residues. In germline, CDR1 is SGDLS, CDR2 YYNGEE. Trimming removed 0 bases at V and 0 bases at J, with 7 bases between. The CDR3 sequence is CASSVEDSSYEQYF. As DNA, the CDR3 is TGTGCCAGCAGCGTAGAGGACAGCTCCTACGAGCAGTACTTC.

This chain joins TRBV23-1 and TRBJ2-3; TRBD2 matches 9 bases. TRBV23-1 is treated as an ORF (open reading frame) with a function not yet certain. CDR3 length equals 16 residues. V shed 0 bases, J shed 1 base, and the junction held 2 bases outside the gene matches. As DNA, the CDR3 is TGCGCCAGCAGTCAATCTAAGCGGGAGGGCACAGATACGCAGTATTTT. The encoded protein is CASSQSKREGTDTQYF.

This chain uses TRBV4-1 with TRBJ2-1; weak D call: TRBD2 (6 bases). Deletions cut 4 bases from V and 3 bases from J, with 13 bases between. Looked up from germline, CDR1 is MGHRA and CDR2 is YSYEKL. The CDR3 is 15 amino acids. CDR3 DNA: TGCGCCAGCAGCCTTCTGGGACTTTACTACAATGAGCAGTTCTTC. Translated: CASSLLGLYYNEQFF.

The genes are TRBV7-3 and TRBJ2-3; D may be TRBD1 (6 bases). V lost 5 bases and J 0 bases, leaving 24 bases between the germline ends. The CDR3 extends over 19 amino acids. Germline-derived CDR1 and CDR2 are SGHTA and FQGTGA. The CDR3 protein is CASSRNPHRDKSSTDTQYF. The CDR3 coding sequence is TGTGCCAGCAGCCGAAACCCCCATCGGGACAAATCTAGCACAGATACGCAGTATTTT.

This chain joins TRBV2 and TRBJ2-7; TRBD1 matches at 9 bases. In germline, CDR1 is SNHLY, CDR2 FYNNEI. V trimming: 6 bases; J trimming: 4 bases; junction bases outside the gene matches: 7. The CDR3 totals 14 residues. CDR3 DNA: TGTGCCAGCAGAGGGACAGGGAGGTTTTACGAGCAGTACTTC. Translated: CASRGTGRFYEQYF.

The rearrangement uses TRBV27 and TRBJ1-2; D gene unclear. V shed 3 bases and J shed 4 bases, with 9 bases lying between them. CDR1 MNHEY and CDR2 SMNVEV come from the germline V gene (reference sequence). The CDR3 is 13 residues long. CDR3 residues: CASSFGAGYGYTF. Written as DNA, the CDR3 is TGTGCCAGCAGTTTCGGCGCCGGCTATGGCTACACCTTC.

This rearrangement joins TRBV18 to TRBJ1-1; 7 bases fit TRBD1. The germline V gene encodes CDR1 KGHSH and CDR2 LQKENI. The CDR3 has 16 residues. V shed 3 bases and J 3 bases; nucleotides not matched to a gene: 10. The CDR3 sequence is CASSPTRGRGYTEAFF. CDR3 sequence (DNA): TGTGCCAGCTCACCCACTAGGGGGCGAGGGTACACTGAAGCTTTCTTT.

This CDR3 reads CASRGGQGYGYTF. Written as DNA, the CDR3 is TGTGCCAGCAGAGGAGGACAGGGCTATGGCTACACCTTC. The chain combines TRBV7-9 with TRBJ1-2, with 8 bases lining up with TRBD1. Germline CDR1 SEHNR, CDR2 FQNEAQ (reference sequence). V was pared by 6 bases and J by 4 bases, with 4 bases of the junction left unmatched. The CDR3 is 13 amino acids.